This is a list of T cell receptor beta chains from one sample in a study of naive and memory T cell subsets. Via MiXCR, TCRdb re-called the UMI-ligation and nested PCR reads, giving one row per CDR3 protein. The table lists approximately 82,000 distinct CDR3 sequences, approximately 6.5% of them singletons. Sequenced input: central memory CD4+ T cells from blood. Receptors originate from a human donor in good health. The conserved cysteine and the conserved F or W are not part of the CDR3 here. The order of the fields is V gene, J gene, CDR3 protein.

V gene: TRBV5-6
J gene: TRBJ2-3
CDR3 protein: ASSLGGRGLIPDTQY

V gene: TRBV29-1
J gene: TRBJ2-3
CDR3 protein: SVDRRGSTDTQY

V gene: TRBV6-5
J gene: TRBJ1-2
CDR3 protein: ASSTARGAGGYT

V gene: TRBV6-2/TRBV6-3
J gene: TRBJ2-3
CDR3 protein: ASYGTSDTDTQY

V gene: TRBV12-3/TRBV12-4
J gene: TRBJ2-7
CDR3 protein: ASSLAASGLRSYEQY

V gene: TRBV4-2
J gene: TRBJ2-5
CDR3 protein: ASSPLGGEETQY

V gene: TRBV5-1
J gene: TRBJ2-3
CDR3 protein: ASSFDRTQY

V gene: TRBV30
J gene: TRBJ1-2
CDR3 protein: AWRDNRNYGYT

V gene: TRBV12-3/TRBV12-4
J gene: TRBJ2-6
CDR3 protein: ASSLQGSGANVLT

V gene: TRBV7-3
J gene: TRBJ2-1
CDR3 protein: ASSLTHQNNEQF

V gene: TRBV5-6
J gene: TRBJ1-2
CDR3 protein: ASSLEQGSYGYT

V gene: TRBV7-9
J gene: TRBJ1-2
CDR3 protein: ASKLGGQGAYGYT

V gene: TRBV6-5
J gene: TRBJ1-2
CDR3 protein: ASSYSKLGGYT

V gene: TRBV20-1
J gene: TRBJ2-1
CDR3 protein: SARGALGGGRNNEQF

V gene: TRBV7-3
J gene: TRBJ2-1
CDR3 protein: ASSLAGGPYNEQF

V gene: TRBV15
J gene: TRBJ1-5
CDR3 protein: ATSIGGAGQPQH

V gene: TRBV4-2
J gene: TRBJ1-4
CDR3 protein: ASSQERTRGEKLF

V gene: TRBV15
J gene: TRBJ1-5
CDR3 protein: ATSRDFGATGNQPQH

V gene: TRBV10-3
J gene: TRBJ2-1
CDR3 protein: AISETSGRSSREQF

V gene: TRBV6-2/TRBV6-3
J gene: TRBJ1-1
CDR3 protein: ASSYAARSMGAF

V gene: TRBV18
J gene: TRBJ1-5
CDR3 protein: ASSASNQPQH

V gene: TRBV12-3/TRBV12-4
J gene: TRBJ2-7
CDR3 protein: ASSGGPTRYEQY

V gene: TRBV18
J gene: TRBJ2-1
CDR3 protein: ASSPERLGGYNEQF

V gene: TRBV4-2
J gene: TRBJ2-3
CDR3 protein: ASSQVGHTQY

V gene: TRBV12-3/TRBV12-4
J gene: TRBJ1-4
CDR3 protein: ASSLDRGFLLF

V gene: TRBV5-1
J gene: TRBJ2-3
CDR3 protein: ASSLAQPTDTQY

V gene: TRBV6-2/TRBV6-3
J gene: TRBJ2-1
CDR3 protein: ASSRPGLAGGTREQF

V gene: TRBV28
J gene: TRBJ1-6
CDR3 protein: ASSFRGSPLH

V gene: TRBV7-9
J gene: TRBJ2-5
CDR3 protein: ASSLDRHFQETQY

V gene: TRBV6-2/TRBV6-3
J gene: TRBJ1-5
CDR3 protein: ASSYYPTGGRDQPQH

V gene: TRBV7-9
J gene: TRBJ2-3
CDR3 protein: AVEGGRSRADTQY

V gene: TRBV29-1
J gene: TRBJ2-3
CDR3 protein: SVSQSDGTDTQY

V gene: TRBV20-1
J gene: TRBJ1-6
CDR3 protein: SARRQGAYSPLH

V gene: TRBV7-9
J gene: TRBJ2-1
CDR3 protein: ASSYGTSANEQF

V gene: TRBV20-1
J gene: TRBJ1-5
CDR3 protein: SAPGQAGEPQH

V gene: TRBV7-2
J gene: TRBJ2-3
CDR3 protein: ASSLAADTQY

V gene: TRBV5-6
J gene: TRBJ2-2
CDR3 protein: ASSLGDTNTGELF

V gene: TRBV11-3
J gene: TRBJ2-5
CDR3 protein: ASSLGVASGGVETQY

V gene: TRBV4-3
J gene: TRBJ2-1
CDR3 protein: ASSQALGFSGGINEQF

V gene: TRBV30
J gene: TRBJ1-4
CDR3 protein: AWSRQTTNEKLF

V gene: TRBV30
J gene: TRBJ1-1
CDR3 protein: AWSPGQGLNTEAF

V gene: TRBV12-3/TRBV12-4
J gene: TRBJ1-6
CDR3 protein: ASTWVGGVPGSPLH

V gene: TRBV14
J gene: TRBJ1-1
CDR3 protein: ASSPKTWDRGRAF

V gene: TRBV11-2
J gene: TRBJ2-3
CDR3 protein: ASSLDMGNGRTGDTQY

V gene: TRBV14
J gene: TRBJ2-7
CDR3 protein: ASSLRFDYEQY

V gene: TRBV7-3
J gene: TRBJ2-2
CDR3 protein: ASSLRTGRELF